What follows are 27 T cell receptor beta chains derived from one specimen sequenced in a study of glioma-infiltrating T cells after dendritic cell vaccination. Data came from immunoSEQ multiplex PCR; TCRdb stores just in-frame clones and leaves some out. In the table there are around 92,000 clones, less than 90% of which are singletons. The time point was: after dendritic cell vaccination, including at tumor progression/relapse. Sequencing was performed on blood, taken after dendritic cell vaccination. The receptors derive from a human donor with glioblastoma.

The chain links TRBV27 to TRBJ1-2; 10 bases fit TRBD1. Germline loops: CDR1 MNHEY, CDR2 SMNVEV (reference sequence). V gave up 7 bases and J gave up 4 bases; unmatched junction bases: 15. This CDR3 is built from 17 residues. The CDR3 DNA follows: TGTGCCAGCACCAAAAAACTCGACAGGGGGCTAGGCTATGGCTACACCTTC. This sequence encodes CASTKKLDRGLGYGYTF.

The rearrangement uses TRBV7-8 and TRBJ1-5; D is possibly TRBD1 (5 bases). Trimming pared 1 base from V and 5 bases from J, leaving 12 bases between. This CDR3 comprises 15 residues. Germline values: CDR1 SGHVS, CDR2 FQNEAQ. In DNA, the CDR3 is TGTGCCAGCAGCTTAGATTCCCAGGGCTATCAGCCCCAGCATTTT. Amino acids: CASSLDSQGYQPQHF.

About this clone itself: The identical CDR3 is also encoded by other nucleotide sequences in the sample. The chain employs TRBV28 and TRBJ2-2, with D unresolved. Germline V lookup: CDR1 MDHEN, CDR2 SYDVKM. V was cut by 4 bases and J by 2 bases, with 5 bases left in between. This CDR3 has 13 residues. This CDR3 reads CASSSPNTGELFF. The CDR3 region has the DNA TGTGCCAGCAGTTCCCCAAACACCGGGGAGCTGTTTTTT.

The chain is built from TRBV6-5 and TRBJ2-1, with 7 nucleotides matching TRBD1. Germline trimming cut 6 bases from V and 9 bases from J; bases unmatched to any gene: 11. Germline CDR1 reads MNHEY; CDR2 reads SVGAGI. The CDR3 is made up of 14 amino acids. CDR3 in amino acids: CASRKYRGTGEQFF. The CDR3 DNA follows: TGTGCCAGCAGGAAGTACAGGGGAACGGGTGAGCAGTTCTTC.

The chain uses TRBV14 and TRBJ2-7; no clear D gene. V was cut by 2 bases and J by 0 bases, with 20 bases left in between. The germline V gene encodes CDR1 SGHDN and CDR2 FVKESK. The CDR3 is 18 amino acids. The CDR3 protein is CASSQIRRNQAHSYEQYF. CDR3 sequence (DNA): TGTGCCAGCAGCCAAATCCGTCGAAATCAGGCCCACTCCTACGAGCAGTACTTC.

The chain is built from TRBV6-5 and TRBJ2-1; the D gene is possibly TRBD2 (6 bases). The CDR3 is made up of 16 amino acids. Per germline, CDR1 MNHEY and CDR2 SVGAGI. Trimming stripped 1 base from V and 4 bases from J, with 14 bases between. CDR3 loop: CASSYWGDRGYNEQFF. The CDR3, as DNA: TGTGCCAGCAGTTACTGGGGGGACCGGGGGTACAATGAGCAGTTCTTC.

In DNA, the CDR3 is TGTGCCTGGATGTCGTACACTGAAGCTTTCTTT. Residues: CAWMSYTEAFF. This chain links TRBV30 with TRBJ1-1, with D uncertain. Germline V gene lookup returns CDR1 GTSNPN and CDR2 SVGIG (reference sequence). The CDR3 is made up of 11 amino acids. The ends were cut back, 4 bases at V and 3 bases at J, with 6 bases in the middle.

The chain combines TRBV30 with TRBJ1-3; D ambiguous. The CDR3 has 14 amino acids. V lost 0 bases and J lost 0, with 6 bases in between. Germline V gives CDR1 GTSNPN, CDR2 SVGIG (reference sequence). CDR3 sequence reads: CAWSVIYSGNTIYF. CDR3 DNA sequence: TGTGCCTGGAGTGTAATTTACTCTGGAAACACCATATATTTT.

V and J are TRBV7-2 and TRBJ2-6; 8 nucleotides line up with TRBD1. This CDR3 has 16 amino acids. Germline V CDR1 and CDR2: SGHTA, FQGNSA. The V gene end was trimmed by 4 bases and the J gene end by 4 bases; junction bases not matched to a gene: 6. Here the CDR3 DNA reads TGTGCCAGCAGCTCCGGACAGGGCACCGGGGCCAACGTCCTGACTTTC. Residues: CASSSGQGTGANVLTF.

This chain links TRBV27 with TRBJ2-7; TRBD1 agrees at 9 bases. The CDR3 consists of 16 residues. Unmatched junction bases numbered 5, after V lost 2 bases and J lost 0 bases. Germline CDR1 and CDR2: MNHEY and SMNVEV (reference sequence). CDR3 coding DNA: TGTGCCAGCAGTTTAAAAGGACAGGGGCCCTCCTACGAGCAGTACTTC. Encoded protein: CASSLKGQGPSYEQYF.

The chain combines TRBV5-4 with TRBJ2-2, with 10 bases aligning to TRBD2. CDR3 length: 16 residues. Germline loops: CDR1 SGHNT, CDR2 YYREEE (reference sequence). J lost 5 bases, V lost 4 bases, and 8 bases had no gene match. DNA of the CDR3: TGTGCCAGCAGCAGGGCTAGCGGGAGTAGAACCGGGGAGCTGTTTTTT. As protein: CASSRASGSRTGELFF.

The chain joins TRBV6-1 to TRBJ1-1; 9 bases are a match to TRBD1. Germline V gene data show CDR1 as MNHNS and CDR2 as SASEGT. The CDR3 runs to 14 residues. V dropped 5 bases and J dropped 5; count of bases not matched to a gene: 6. The CDR3 DNA is TGTGCCAGCAGTCTAAACAGGGGGCGGACTGAAGCTTTCTTT. This codes for CASSLNRGRTEAFF.

The chain is built from TRBV19 and TRBJ1-2, with D possibly matching TRBD1 (5 bases). Germline assignment: CDR1 LNHDA and CDR2 SQIVND (reference sequence). Trimming took 5 bases from V and 7 from J, leaving 14 bases between them. The CDR3 covers 13 residues. DNA of the CDR3: TGTGCCAGTAGTTTTCCAGGGCCCCCTGGCTACACCTTC. This gives the protein CASSFPGPPGYTF. The full variable domain, its missing parts supplied by reference TRBV19 and TRBJ1-2, is DGGITQSPKYLFRKEGQNVTLSCEQNLNHDAMYWYRQDPGQGLRLIYYSQIVNDFQKGDIAEGYSVSREKKESFPLTVTSAQKNPTAFYLCASSFPGPPGYTFGSGTRLTVV.

This rearrangement joins TRBV15 to TRBJ1-3, with D possibly being TRBD1 (6 bases). This CDR3 region has 18 residues. V was shortened by 0 bases and J by 0 bases, with 15 bases between the two germline ends. CDR1 is LNHNV, CDR2 YYDKDF, per germline (reference sequence). Written as DNA, the CDR3 is TGTGCCACCAGCAGAGACACAGGGCTTTCCCTCTCTGGAAACACCATATATTTT. The encoded protein is CATSRDTGLSLSGNTIYF.

The J gene is TRBJ2-2, the V gene TRBV18; 12 bases fit TRBD2. The germline V gene encodes CDR1 KGHSH and CDR2 LQKENI. V was pared by 3 bases and J by 2 bases, with 4 bases of the junction left unmatched. The CDR3 spans 17 residues. For the CDR3, the DNA is TGTGCCAGCTCACCTCCTAGCGGGGGGGCAAACACCGGGGAGCTGTTTTTT. Protein product: CASSPPSGGANTGELFF.

The gene calls are TRBV5-4 and TRBJ2-7, with 8 bases fitting TRBD2. The CDR3 is 15 residues long. V trimming: 0 bases; J trimming: 5 bases; junction bases outside the gene matches: 7. The germline V gene encodes CDR1 SGHNT and CDR2 YYREEE (reference sequence). The CDR3 nucleotides are TGTGCCAGCAGCTTGGCGGGGGGGGGAGGGGACGAGCAGTACTTC. Its translation: CASSLAGGGGDEQYF.

This clone came up once. The chain has TRBV2 and TRBJ1-4; D is possibly TRBD1 (6 bases). This CDR3 is built from 14 residues. The germline V and J ends were trimmed by 4 bases and 7 bases, with 13 bases remaining between them. Germline CDR1 and CDR2: SNHLY and FYNNEI. The CDR3 sequence: CASSGGRGSEKLFF. The CDR3, as DNA: TGTGCCAGCAGTGGGGGCAGGGGTTCTGAAAAACTGTTTTTT. The entire variable domain, with the rest obtained from reference TRBV2 and TRBJ1-4, is as follows: EPEVTQTPSHQVTQMGQEVILRCVPISNHLYFYWYRQILGQKVEFLVSFYNNEISEKSEIFDDQFSVERPDGSNFTLKIRSTKLEDSAMYFCASSGGRGSEKLFFGSGTQLSVL.

The rearrangement joins TRBV13 to TRBJ2-3; D might be TRBD2 (5 bases). V lost 4 bases and J lost 0, with 17 bases in between. Per germline, CDR1 PRHDT and CDR2 FYEKMQ (reference sequence). CDR3 length equals 17 residues. For the CDR3, the DNA is TGTGCCAGCAGCTCGTACCACCGGACTGATAGCACAGATACGCAGTATTTT. This gives the protein CASSSYHRTDSTDTQYF.

The V gene is TRBV28, the J gene TRBJ1-2, with a possible D match to TRBD1 (6 bases). From germline, CDR1 is MDHEN and CDR2 SYDVKM. The V end lost 8 bases, the J end lost 8 bases, and 12 bases lay between the germline ends. This CDR3 is 11 amino acids long. The CDR3 region is CASVQRGGYTF. The CDR3 DNA is TGTGCCAGCGTACAGAGGGGGGGCTACACCTTC.

The rearrangement joins TRBV6-1 to TRBJ2-3; D not resolved. The germline V gene has CDR1 MNHNS and CDR2 SASEGT. Deletions cut 3 bases from V and 3 bases from J, with 4 bases between. The CDR3 totals 12 residues. CDR3 sequence (DNA): TGTGCCAGCAGTGATTCTACAGATACGCAGTATTTT. Amino acids: CASSDSTDTQYF.

This rearrangement joins TRBV18 to TRBJ2-1, with TRBD1 identical over 7 bases. CDR1 is KGHSH and CDR2 is LQKENI in the germline V gene. The CDR3 is 15 amino acids. The V and J ends lost 3 bases and 4 bases, in that order; junction bases with no gene match: 6. CDR3 sequence reads: CASSPGTATYNEQFF. DNA for the CDR3: TGTGCCAGCTCACCCGGGACAGCAACTTACAATGAGCAGTTCTTC.

V is TRBV7-9 and J is TRBJ1-3; D gene ambiguous. Germline V lookup: CDR1 SEHNR, CDR2 FQNEAQ (reference sequence). V was shortened by 3 bases and J by 0 bases, with 12 bases between the two germline ends. CDR3 length equals 16 residues. The CDR3 region is CASSFWFPGSGNTIYF. The CDR3 bases are TGTGCCAGCAGCTTTTGGTTCCCGGGCTCTGGAAACACCATATATTTT.

This chain connects TRBV2 to TRBJ1-1; 8 bases fit TRBD1. Germline CDR1 reads SNHLY; CDR2 reads FYNNEI. This CDR3 comprises 13 residues. V lost 7 bases to trimming and J lost 3 bases; unmatched junction nucleotides: 4. The CDR3 loop is CASNQDRDTEAFF. In DNA, the CDR3 is TGTGCCAGCAATCAGGACAGGGACACTGAAGCTTTCTTT.

The chain uses TRBV18 and TRBJ1-5; 8 nucleotides align to TRBD1. CDR1 and CDR2 from the germline V gene are KGHSH and LQKENI. The CDR3 covers 15 residues. V shed 4 bases, J shed 3 bases, and the junction held 5 bases outside the gene matches. The CDR3 DNA sequence: TGTGCCAGCTCACGAGGGCAGGGGGCCAATCAGCCCCAGCATTTT. Translation: CASSRGQGANQPQHF.

The chain couples TRBV19 to TRBJ1-6, with D possibly being TRBD1 (5 bases). Trimming shortened V by 7 bases and J by 7 bases, and 14 bases separated the two germline ends. The CDR3 sequence is 14 residues long. Germline values: CDR1 LNHDA, CDR2 SQIVND (reference sequence). The CDR3 region is CASIAGTGNSPLHF. For the CDR3, the DNA is TGTGCCAGTATCGCAGGTACAGGAAATTCACCCCTCCACTTT.

The chain uses TRBV18 and TRBJ2-7; a possible D gene is TRBD1 (5 bases). The CDR3 has 15 amino acids. Germline V gives CDR1 KGHSH, CDR2 LQKENI. Trimming stripped 1 base from V and 2 bases from J, with 12 bases between. The CDR3, as DNA: TGTGCCAGCTCACCACGGCAGGGTTTCACCTACGAGCAGTACTTC. Protein product: CASSPRQGFTYEQYF.

This clone has more than one count but fewer than ten. V gene TRBV9 combines with J gene TRBJ1-1, with D possibly TRBD1 on 5 matching bases. Germline loops: CDR1 SGDLS, CDR2 YYNGEE. The CDR3 runs 15 residues. The V end was cut by 4 bases, the J end by 0 bases, with 13 bases between. The CDR3 sequence is CASSPGHNLNTEAFF. DNA of the CDR3: TGTGCCAGCAGCCCAGGGCACAACTTGAACACTGAAGCTTTCTTT.